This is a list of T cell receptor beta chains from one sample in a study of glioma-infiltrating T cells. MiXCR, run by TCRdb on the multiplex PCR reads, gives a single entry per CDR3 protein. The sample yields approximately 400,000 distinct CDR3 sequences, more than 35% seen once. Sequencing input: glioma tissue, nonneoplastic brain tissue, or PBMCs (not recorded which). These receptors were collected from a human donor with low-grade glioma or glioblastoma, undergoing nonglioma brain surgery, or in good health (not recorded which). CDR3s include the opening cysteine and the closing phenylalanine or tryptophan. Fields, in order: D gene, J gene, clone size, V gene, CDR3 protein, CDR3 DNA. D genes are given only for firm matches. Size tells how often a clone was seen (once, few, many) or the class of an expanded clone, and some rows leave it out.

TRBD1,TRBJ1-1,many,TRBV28,CAINQYRGQYTEAFF,TGTGCCATCAACCAATACAGGGGGCAGTACACTGAAGCTTTCTTT
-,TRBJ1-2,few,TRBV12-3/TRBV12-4,CASSLSGVGSYGYTF,TGTGCCAGCAGTTTATCTGGGGTGGGGAGTTATGGCTACACCTTC
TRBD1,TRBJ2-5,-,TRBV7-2,CASKSGGKTQYF,TGTGCCAGCAAGTCAGGGGGAAAGACCCAGTACTTC
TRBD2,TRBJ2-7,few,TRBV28,CATHAASGSYEQYF,TGTGCCACCCACGCGGCTAGCGGTTCCTACGAGCAGTACTTC
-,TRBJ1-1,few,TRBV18,CASSPTGLAEAFF,TGTGCCAGCTCACCAACAGGGCTCGCTGAAGCTTTCTTT
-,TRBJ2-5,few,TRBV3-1,CASSRSLAFFQETQYF,TGTGCCAGCAGCCGTTCGCTAGCGTTTTTCCAAGAGACCCAGTACTTC
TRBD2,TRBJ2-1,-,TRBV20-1,CSAPPPYAGVKYNEQFF,TGCAGTGCCCCCCCCCCCTATGCGGGAGTTAAATACAATGAGCAGTTCTTC
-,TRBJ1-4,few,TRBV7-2,CASSSTGANEKLFF,TGTGCCAGCAGCTCGACAGGTGCTAATGAAAAACTGTTTTTT
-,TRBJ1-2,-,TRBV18,CASSRRDTNYGYTF,TGTGCCAGCTCACGCCGGGACACCAACTATGGCTACACCTTC
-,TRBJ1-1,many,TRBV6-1,CASSREGRNTEAFF,TGTGCCAGCAGCAGGGAGGGGAGGAACACTGAAGCTTTCTTT
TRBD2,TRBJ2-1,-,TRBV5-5,CVSGGLAVNEQFF,TGCGTCTCCGGAGGACTAGCCGTCAATGAGCAGTTCTTC
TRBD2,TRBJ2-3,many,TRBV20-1,CSARDLMLAGGADTQYF,TGCAGTGCTAGAGATCTCATGCTAGCGGGAGGTGCAGATACGCAGTATTTT
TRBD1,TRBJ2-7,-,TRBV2,CASRLQGVGEQYF,TGTGCCAGCAGATTACAGGGGGTCGGCGAGCAGTACTTC
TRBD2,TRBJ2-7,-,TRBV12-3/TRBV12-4,CASSPEAGRVYEQYF,TGTGCCAGCAGTCCCGAAGCGGGACGCGTCTACGAGCAGTACTTC
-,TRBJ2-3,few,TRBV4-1,CASSHLPGPGDTQYF,TGTGCCAGCAGCCACCTCCCCGGACCCGGAGATACGCAGTATTTT
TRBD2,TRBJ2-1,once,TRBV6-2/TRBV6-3,CASSYSASGRGEQFF,TGTGCCAGCAGTTATTCGGCTAGCGGGAGAGGCGAGCAGTTCTTC
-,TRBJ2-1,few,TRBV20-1,CSARIPLAREQFF,TGCAGTGCTAGGATTCCGCTAGCCCGTGAGCAGTTCTTC